This TCR beta chain was identified during a study of Ad26.COV2.S vaccination and SARS-CoV-2 variants. Study observations and caveats: Vaccinated and placebo-treated recipients had similar non-spike TCR breadth. Those who received the vaccine showed greater spike-specific TCR breadth than those given placebo.

Measured with immunoSEQ multiplex PCR; TCRdb has only the in-frame clones, and not every one. The repertoire holds hundreds of thousands of clones, about nine tenths seen once, with roughly 3.1% in the top ten. Per germline, CDR1 SGHVS and CDR2 FQNEAQ. This CDR3 is built from 16 residues. V gave up 6 bases and J gave up 0 bases, with 17 bases separating them. Treatment here: 15 to 20 received Ad26.COV2.S at low or high dose, single or two shots; about 5 received placebo; per-sample allocation not given. Material that was analyzed had been drawn on day 63 after the first vaccine or placebo injection. In Boston, an adult donor aged 18-55 years took part. Notes on this clone: Antigen specificity is unknown.

The genes are TRBV7-8 and TRBJ1-1, with TRBD1 as a possible D gene (6 bases). Here the sequenced sample was peripheral blood, taken in a trial of Ad26.COV2.S vaccine versus placebo. The receptor was isolated from a person between 18 and 60 years old who received the Ad26.COV2.S COVID-19 vaccine or a placebo. The CDR3: CASSLPGARMNTEAFF. The CDR3 DNA reads TGTGCCAGCAGTTTACCGGGGGCTAGGATGAACACTGAAGCTTTCTTT.